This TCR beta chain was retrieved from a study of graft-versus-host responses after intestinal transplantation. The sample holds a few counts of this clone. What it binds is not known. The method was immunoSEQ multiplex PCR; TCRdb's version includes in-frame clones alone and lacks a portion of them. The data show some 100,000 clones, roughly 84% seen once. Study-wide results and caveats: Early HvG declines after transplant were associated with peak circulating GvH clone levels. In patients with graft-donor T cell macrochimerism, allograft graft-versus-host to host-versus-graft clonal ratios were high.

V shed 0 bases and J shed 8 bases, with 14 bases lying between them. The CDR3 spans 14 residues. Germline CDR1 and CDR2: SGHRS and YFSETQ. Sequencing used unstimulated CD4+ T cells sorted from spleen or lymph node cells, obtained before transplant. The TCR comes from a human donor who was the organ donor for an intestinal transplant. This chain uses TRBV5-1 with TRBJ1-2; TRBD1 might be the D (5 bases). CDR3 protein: CASSLVQGPLGYTF. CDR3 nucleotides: TGCGCCAGCAGCTTGGTTCAGGGTCCTTTAGGCTACACCTTC.